The T cell receptor (beta chain) under discussion was sequenced for a study of blood T cells in healthy people across ages. In regard to this clonotype: Its antigen is unknown.

The study, taken as a whole, reports: With naive T cell percentage, TCR beta diversity showed a strong correlation. Diversity estimated from one million T cells was considered an underestimate.

V dropped 1 base and J dropped 0 bases, with 7 bases sitting between them. Germline CDR1 KGHSH, CDR2 LQKENI. The CDR3 extends over 15 amino acids. Alongside a J-beta primer mix, a sample-barcoded 5' primer served in a second PCR lasting about 7 to 12 cycles. TCRdb called the 5' RACE reads again in MiXCR, with one record for every CDR3 protein. The sample has 250,000 to 300,000 distinct CDR3 sequences, around 30% seen once. The sequence came from a woman between 70 and 85 years old in good health. Sequences were obtained from blood. V usage is TRBV18 and J usage is TRBJ1-3, with no clear D. The CDR3 nucleotides are TGTGCCAGCTCACCACAGGGAGACTCTGGAAACACCATATATTTT. It encodes CASSPQGDSGNTIYF. The variable domain in full, with the rest retrieved from reference TRBV18 and TRBJ1-3, is NAGVMQNPRHLVRRRGQEARLRCSPMKGHSHVYWYRQLPEEGLKFMVYLQKENIIDESGMPKERFSAEFPKEGPSILRIQQVVRGDSAAYFCASSPQGDSGNTIYFGEGSWLTVV.